The 2 T cell receptor beta chains given below trace back to one sample, sequenced in a study of shared clonotypes between healthy human individuals. TCRdb keeps only in-frame clones here, not all; method: immunoSEQ multiplex PCR. The repertoire holds about 660,000 clones, with roughly 70% as singletons. The sequenced material came from memory CD4+ T cells sorted from blood. Subset of the sample: CD45RA-negative fraction. The receptors were gathered from a woman aged 30 to 39 in good health.

The V call is TRBV21-1, the J call TRBJ1-5; the D call of TRBD1 is as the table states it, not checked on the DNA. TRBV21-1 has pseudogene status. CDR3 size: 17 residues. For the CDR3, the DNA is TGTGCCAGCAGCAAAGATTTCAGACAGGGGATCGATCAGCCCCAGCATTTT. Amino acid sequence: CASSKDFRQGIDQPQHF.

The gene calls are TRBV5-1 and TRBJ2-3, with 13 bases fitting TRBD2. With V trimmed by 0 bases and J by 0 bases, 4 bases remained unmatched. Germline V lookup: CDR1 SGHRS, CDR2 YFSETQ. CDR3 length: 18 amino acids. CDR3 region: CASSLGTSGSTSTDTQYF. As DNA, the CDR3 is TGCGCCAGCAGCTTGGGGACTAGCGGGAGCACGAGCACAGATACGCAGTATTTT.